This T cell receptor (beta chain) was obtained from a study of Graves' ophthalmopathy and Graves' hyperthyroidism listed by TCRdb under 2018. With respect to the entire study: Peripheral blood was collected at initial diagnosis, before any treatment. A discovery set of 100 patients (more than 40 ophthalmopathy, around 57 stable hyperthyroidism) was enrolled to explore V-J signatures distinguishing ophthalmopathy from hyperthyroidism. T-cell repertoires of thyroid tissue and blood were compared in five or six hyperthyroidism patients. An independent validation cohort comprised some 19 hyperthyroidism patients and some 16 patients who later progressed from hyperthyroidism to ophthalmopathy. The study used TCR beta repertoire signatures to distinguish Graves' ophthalmopathy from Graves' hyperthyroidism and to predict progression to ophthalmopathy. Following sample collection, hyperthyroidism patients were given methimazole at a starting dose of 30 mg daily, and ophthalmopathy patients were given high-dose intravenous methylprednisolone. In total, approximately 130 blood samples were TCR-sequenced: 43 ophthalmopathy, some 75 hyperthyroidism and approximately 17 hyperthyroidism-to-ophthalmopathy patients.

The research as a whole found: In validation, the model predicted ophthalmopathy progression with over 60% sensitivity and approximately 78% specificity; some 13 predicted patients were CT-confirmed with GO in a median of about 7.1 months. Among expanded thyroid clonotypes with frequency above 0.001, most also showed up in blood, which suggests that blood repertoires may reflect the thyroid immune response. The 13-signature model separated ophthalmopathy from stable hyperthyroidism with 85% to 90% sensitivity and 81.08% specificity in cross-validation, and 80%/75% in the test set. No statistical method was used to predetermine the sample size, and group allocation was not hidden from the investigators.

Patients with ophthalmopathy had moderately to severely active disease, with a Clinical Activity Score of 3 or more, a NOSPECS grade of 4 or more, and a disease duration of less than 3 months. Patients with other autoimmune diseases, uncontrolled infections, pregnancy or lactation were excluded. Diagnosis was based on clinical symptoms, serum thyroxine, TRAb, thyroid ultrasound and orbital computed tomography. Using Ficoll-Paque density gradient centrifugation, PBMCs were isolated from less than 13 ml of fresh peripheral blood. Trizol reagent was used to extract the total RNA, and its quality was then checked on an Agilent 2100 Bioanalyzer. This clonotype was counted ten times or more. The antigen this receptor binds is unknown. Base qualities are not at hand, and no much larger clone is one base apart. For repertoire sequencing, TCR beta CDR3 regions were amplified from RNA transcripts. The first round of RT-PCR was done with HTBI primers and the Qiagen OneStep RT-PCR kit, and was followed by a second round of multiplex PCR, then size selection and purification. The libraries underwent paired-end sequencing with 100 bp reads on an Illumina HiSeq2000. In the source study's methods: Reads were processed with SOAPnuke, discarding reads with adapters, uncalled bases, mean Phred below 15, or no exact constant-primer or identifier match. COPE v1.2.5 was used to merge the high-quality paired reads. Each unique nucleotide sequence was defined as a clonotype, and clonotypes were aligned to IMGT TRB V, D and J references with MiTCR v1.1. The analysis was limited to V-J combinations with a frequency above 0.0001, which together covered 99.2% of repertoires. For each V-J combination, a TCR clonal expansion and chaos score was defined as F50 clonal expansion divided by the chaos observed in the TCRdist matrix. Welch's t-statistics and random forest were used to reduce features to over ten V-J combinations, which were fed into a naive Bayes classifier. The Morisita-Horn index was used to measure how similar the thyroid and blood repertoires were. Clones were called with MiXCR by TCRdb after fastp trimmed the public reads at Q25, and only in-frame beta chains were retained. When rows share a CDR3 protein, they turn into one entry using the most common DNA and genes. TCRdb, not the original authors, processed these V and J calls. Here the sample has 340,000 or so distinct CDR3 sequences; roughly 16% occur a single time. Jointly, the top ten make up roughly an eighth of the sample.

V and J are truncated by 4 bases and 3 bases respectively, leaving an intervening sequence of 16 bases. The CDR3, from cysteine to phenylalanine, totals 16 residues. Here the CDR3 DNA is all that survives: 48 bases in frame from base 1. The germline V gene yields SGHAT for CDR1 and FQNNGV for CDR2. The sequence links TRBV11-2 to TRBJ1-3, with the D gene too uncertain to name. The receptor's source is an adult man with Graves' ophthalmopathy. Sequenced material: peripheral blood. The base sequence is TGTGCCAGCAGCTCGAACATCCGCTCAAGTGGAAACACCATATATTTT. This sequence encodes CASSSNIRSSGNTIYF.